The 10 T cell receptor beta chains below come from one sample, sequenced in a study of T-cell memory formation after mild COVID-19. TCRdb analysed the 5' RACE reads with MiXCR anew, one entry per CDR3 protein. The sample carries more than 250,000 distinct CDR3 sequences, about a sixth recorded once. Sample: PBMCs or a T cell subset sorted from them (not recorded which). Source of these receptors: a man aged 18 to 30 who had mild COVID-19 (a few samples of this study predate the infection). Cell type and time point are not known.

The J gene is TRBJ2-7, the V gene TRBV18; 12 nucleotides agree with TRBD2. The CDR3 runs to 17 residues. The V and J ends lost 4 bases and 7 bases, in that order; junction bases with no gene match: 14. Germline V gene sequence: CDR1 KGHSH, CDR2 LQKENI. The CDR3 loop is CASSQQRSSGGASEQYF. The CDR3 nucleotides are TGTGCCAGCTCACAACAACGATCTAGCGGGGGGGCATCGGAGCAGTACTTC.

CDR3 in DNA: TGCGCCAGCAGCCAATTGCGTGGGGGGCCTATTGAGTACGTC. Residues: CASSQLRGGPIEYV. The chain employs TRBV4-1 and TRBJ2-7; D might be TRBD1 or TRBD2, each matching 6 bases. V was shortened by 2 bases and J by 11 bases, with 19 bases between the two germline ends. Germline V lookup: CDR1 MGHRA, CDR2 YSYEKL. The CDR3 is made up of 14 amino acids.

The chain uses TRBV2 and TRBJ2-7, with D possibly matching TRBD2 (5 bases). The CDR3 covers 13 residues. CDR1 and CDR2 (germline): SNHLY, FYNNEI. Trimming cost V 3 bases and J 5 bases, with 11 bases left between them. DNA of the CDR3: TGTGCCAGCAGTGAGCGGGCATACGACGAGCAGTACGTC. Amino acid sequence: CASSERAYDEQYV.

Remarks on this clonotype: A much larger clonotype is one base distant, so this may be a read error. The chain uses TRBV7-2 and TRBJ2-7, with TRBD1 as a possible D gene (5 bases). From germline, CDR1 is SGHTA and CDR2 FQGNSA. This CDR3 has 13 amino acids. Trimming stripped 0 bases from V and 5 bases from J, with 8 bases between. CDR3 nucleotide sequence: TGTGCCAGCAGCTTAGCCAGGGCCCACGAGCAGTACTTC. Translation gives CASSLARAHEQYF.

This clonotype was detected a few times. The chain couples TRBV7-2 to TRBJ2-3, with D hard to call. V was pared by 0 bases and J by 5 bases, with 6 bases between. CDR3 length: 13 residues. Germline CDR1 is SGHTA and CDR2 is FQGNSA. In nucleotides, the CDR3 is TGTGCCAGCAGCTTAGCCATCAAAGATACGCAGTATTTT. The encoded protein is CASSLAIKDTQYF.

The chain employs TRBV11-2 and TRBJ1-4; no reliable D call. With 5 bases removed from V and 7 bases from J, the gap between germline ends came to 11 bases. Germline CDR1 reads SGHAT; CDR2 reads FQNNGV. This CDR3 has 13 residues. CDR3 bases: TGTGCCAGCAGCCAGCACGAGGGTGAAAAACTGTTTTTT. Its translation is CASSQHEGEKLFF. Combining the CDR3 with reference TRBV11-2 and TRBJ1-4 gives the whole variable domain EAGVAQSPRYKIIEKRQSVAFWCNPISGHATLYWYQQILGQGPKLLIQFQNNGVVDDSQLPKDRFSAERLKGVDSTLKIQPAKLEDSAVYLCASSQHEGEKLFFGSGTQLSVL.

This clonotype has only a few counts. This sequence joins TRBV5-6 and TRBJ1-1; no firm D call. CDR1 and CDR2 (germline): SGHDT, YYEEEE. This CDR3 has 12 amino acids. Trimming pared 1 base from V and 5 bases from J, leaving 6 bases between. Here the CDR3 reads CASSLKATEAFF. The CDR3 DNA follows: TGTGCCAGCAGCTTGAAGGCGACTGAAGCTTTCTTT.

The chain combines TRBV11-2 with TRBJ2-3; no firm D call. Trimming removed 6 bases at V and 4 bases at J, with 29 bases between. Germline CDR1 reads SGHAT; CDR2 reads FQNNGV. There are 19 residues in the CDR3. CDR3 in amino acids: CASSRGRAILVPRADTQYF. CDR3 sequence (DNA): TGTGCCAGCAGTCGCGGACGTGCGATCTTAGTCCCTCGGGCAGATACGCAGTATTTT.

This clonotype was seen a handful of times. CDR3 in amino acids: CASSLVVVAGELFF. The CDR3 nucleotides read TGTGCCAGCAGCTTAGTAGTGGTCGCCGGGGAGCTGTTTTTT. The V and J genes are TRBV7-8 and TRBJ2-2, with D unclear. In germline, CDR1 is SGHVS, CDR2 FQNEAQ. The CDR3 contains 14 residues. V was trimmed by 1 base and J by 6 bases, leaving 9 bases between them.

J is TRBJ2-7 and V is TRBV6-5, with a weak D call TRBD2 (5 bases). V lost 2 bases to trimming and J lost 4 bases, with 15 bases between them. Looked up from germline, CDR1 is MNHEY and CDR2 is SVGAGI. CDR3 length equals 15 residues. This chain's CDR3 is CASSYRTGYSYEQYV. CDR3 in DNA: TGTGCCAGCAGTTACCGGACTGGCTATTCTTACGAGCAGTACGTC.